Listed here are 8 T cell receptor beta chains from one sample, sequenced in a study of T cells in Graves' hyperthyroidism and ophthalmopathy. There were TCR beta CDR3 regions amplified from RNA transcripts. Initially, a first-round RT-PCR of the TCR CDR3 employed the HTBI primer set. TCRdb itself ran the multiplex PCR reads through MiXCR, one entry per CDR3 protein. The data contain around 400,000 distinct CDR3 sequences, approximately 25% of them singletons. Material: blood. The receptors were gathered from a middle-aged man with Graves' hyperthyroidism.

V usage is TRBV10-1 and J usage is TRBJ2-2, with TRBD1 identical over 11 bases. There are 15 residues in the CDR3. Germline V gives CDR1 WNHNN, CDR2 SYGVQD (reference sequence). The trim removed 6 bases at V and 5 bases at J, leaving 5 bases unmatched. CDR3 loop: CASSAGTGGTGELFF. The DNA of the CDR3 is TGCGCCAGCAGCGCCGGGACAGGGGGAACCGGGGAGCTGTTTTTT.

The chain carries TRBV5-5 and TRBJ2-1, with 9 bases lining up with TRBD2. The length of the CDR3 is 15 residues. Germline trimming cut 8 bases from V and 3 bases from J; bases unmatched to any gene: 9. Germline V gene data show CDR1 as SGHKS and CDR2 as YYEKEE (reference sequence). CDR3 protein: CASKEGLANYNEQFF. The DNA for the CDR3 is TGTGCCAGTAAAGAAGGACTAGCGAACTACAATGAGCAGTTCTTC.

This clonotype was found many times. This chain connects TRBV27 to TRBJ2-1, with TRBD2 identical over 15 bases. The CDR3 spans 19 residues. CDR1 and CDR2 from the germline V gene are MNHEY and SMNVEV (reference sequence). V was clipped by 5 bases and J by 4 bases; unmatched bases: 12. The CDR3 loop reads CASSPISGTSGRSYNEQFF. In DNA form, the CDR3 reads TGTGCCAGCAGTCCAATCTCCGGGACTAGCGGGAGGTCTTACAATGAGCAGTTCTTC.

This clonotype appeared many times. The chain recombines TRBV28 with TRBJ1-4, with D unclear. Germline CDR1 MDHEN, CDR2 SYDVKM. Trimming shortened V by 5 bases and J by 1 base, and 8 bases separated the two germline ends. The CDR3 is 14 residues long. The CDR3 spells CASSTEITNEKLFF. CDR3 coding DNA: TGTGCCAGCAGTACCGAGATAACTAATGAAAAACTGTTTTTT. The full variable domain, in which reference TRBV28 and TRBJ1-4 provide the parts outside the CDR3, is DVKVTQSSRYLVKRTGEKVFLECVQDMDHENMFWYRQDPGLGLRLIYFSYDVKMKEKGDIPEGYSVSREKKERFSLILESASTNQTSMYLCASSTEITNEKLFFGSGTQLSVL.

This chain uses TRBV6-2 or TRBV6-3 with TRBJ2-5; 11 bases align to TRBD1. CDR1 is MNHEY, CDR2 SVGEGT, per germline. The trim removed 5 bases at V and 5 bases at J, leaving 7 bases unmatched. This CDR3 contains 15 residues. The CDR3 nucleotides are TGTGCCAGCAGTCCCTCTGGGACAGGGGGTGAGACCCAGTACTTC. Its protein product is CASSPSGTGGETQYF.

The table lists this clonotype with a few counts. The CDR3 DNA reads as TGTGCCACCAGTGAAGACAGAGGCGAGCAGTACTTC. Its protein product is CATSEDRGEQYF. The chain recombines TRBV24-1 with TRBJ2-7; tentative D call: TRBD1 (5 bases). With 4 bases removed from V and 6 bases from J, the gap between germline ends came to 9 bases. Germline V gene data show CDR1 as KGHDR and CDR2 as SFDVKD. CDR3 size: 12 residues.

J is TRBJ1-2 and V is TRBV28; tentatively, D is TRBD1 (6 bases). The CDR3 runs 13 residues. Trimming took off 6 bases at V and 4 bases at J, with 12 bases between the two ends. CDR1 and CDR2 from the germline V gene are MDHEN and SYDVKM. The CDR3 reads CASRAGQFYGYTF. CDR3 DNA: TGTGCCAGCAGAGCCGGACAGTTCTATGGCTACACCTTC.

The gene calls are TRBV20-1 and TRBJ2-3, with D possibly being TRBD1 (6 bases). The CDR3 loop spans 15 amino acids. Between the trimmed V and J ends, which lost 6 bases and 0 bases, there was a span of 16 bases. Germline V lookup: CDR1 DFQATT, CDR2 SNEGSKA (reference sequence). CDR3 in amino acids: CSATSRDKSTDTQYF. In nucleotides, the CDR3 is TGCAGTGCAACCAGCCGGGACAAAAGCACAGATACGCAGTATTTT.